This TCR beta chain was captured by sequencing in a study of Ad26.COV2.S vaccination and SARS-CoV-2 variants. On the study more broadly: Recipients of Ad26.COV2.S got it intramuscularly, once or twice 56 days apart.

Indicated treatment: over 15 received Ad26.COV2.S at low or high dose, single or two shots; roughly five received placebo; per-sample allocation not given. Sampling occurred on day 63 after the first vaccine or placebo injection. As its vector, the vaccine had Ad26, which expressed Wuhan-strain SARS-CoV-2 spike. The method was immunoSEQ multiplex PCR; TCRdb's version includes in-frame clones alone and lacks a portion of them. The sample yields 320,000 or so clones, 75% to 90% seen once. The clonotype comes from a person aged 18 to 65 who received the Ad26.COV2.S COVID-19 vaccine or a placebo. Sample: peripheral blood, taken in a trial of Ad26.COV2.S vaccine versus placebo.

The CDR3 reads CASRGDFTTGVKLFF. The CDR3 region has the DNA TGTGCCAGCAGAGGGGATTTTACGACGGGGGTAAAACTGTTTTTT. The chain has TRBV6-5 and TRBJ1-4, with a tentative D call TRBD1 (5 bases). CDR3 length: 15 residues. The germline V and J ends were trimmed by 6 bases and 10 bases, with 21 bases remaining between them. CDR1 and CDR2 from the germline V gene are MNHEY and SVGAGI.